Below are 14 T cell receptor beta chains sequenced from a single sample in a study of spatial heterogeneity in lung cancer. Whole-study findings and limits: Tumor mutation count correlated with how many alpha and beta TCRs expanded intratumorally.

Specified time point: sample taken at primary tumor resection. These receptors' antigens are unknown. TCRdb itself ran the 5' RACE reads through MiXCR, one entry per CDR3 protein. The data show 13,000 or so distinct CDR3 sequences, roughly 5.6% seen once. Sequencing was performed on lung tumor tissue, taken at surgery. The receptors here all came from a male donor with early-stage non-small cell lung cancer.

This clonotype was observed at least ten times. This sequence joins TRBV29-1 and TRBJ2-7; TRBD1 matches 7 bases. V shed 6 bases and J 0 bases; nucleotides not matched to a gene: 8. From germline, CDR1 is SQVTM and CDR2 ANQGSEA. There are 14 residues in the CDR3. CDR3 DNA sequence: TGCAGCGTGGGATACAGGGGCGGCTCCTACGAGCAGTACTTC. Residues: CSVGYRGGSYEQYF.

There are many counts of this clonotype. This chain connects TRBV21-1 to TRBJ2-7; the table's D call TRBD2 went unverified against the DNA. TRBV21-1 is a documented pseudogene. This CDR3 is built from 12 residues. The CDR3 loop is CASTGRDYEQYF. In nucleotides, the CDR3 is TGTGCCAGCACCGGCAGGGACTACGAGCAGTACTTC.

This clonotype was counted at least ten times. The CDR3 here is CASSHGTANYGYTF. CDR3 DNA sequence: TGTGCCAGCAGCCACGGGACCGCCAACTATGGCTACACCTTC. The chain recombines TRBV7-2 with TRBJ1-2, with D maybe TRBD1 (5 bases). Germline V gene sequence: CDR1 SGHTA, CDR2 FQGNSA. This CDR3 has 14 amino acids. V was shortened by 5 bases and J by 2 bases, with 12 bases between the two germline ends.

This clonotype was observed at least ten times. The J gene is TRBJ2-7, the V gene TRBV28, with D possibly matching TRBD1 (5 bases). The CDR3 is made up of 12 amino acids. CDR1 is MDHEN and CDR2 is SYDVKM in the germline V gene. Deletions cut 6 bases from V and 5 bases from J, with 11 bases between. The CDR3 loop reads CASSLTENEQYF. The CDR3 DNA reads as TGTGCCAGCAGCTTGACAGAAAACGAGCAGTACTTC.

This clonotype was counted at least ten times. The DNA for the CDR3 is TGTGCCAGCAGCCACGAGGTGGGGGGCCAAGAGACCCAGTACTTC. This sequence encodes CASSHEVGGQETQYF. V usage is TRBV7-9 and J usage is TRBJ2-5, with D maybe TRBD2 (6 bases). The CDR3 sequence is 15 residues long. Germline-derived CDR1 and CDR2 are SEHNR and FQNEAQ (reference sequence). Deletions cut 5 bases from V and 1 base from J, with 14 bases between.

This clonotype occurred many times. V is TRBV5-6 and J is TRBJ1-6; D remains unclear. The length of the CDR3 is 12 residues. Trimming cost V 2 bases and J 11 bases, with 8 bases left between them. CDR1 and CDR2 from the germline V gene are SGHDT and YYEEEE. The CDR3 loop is CASSLGYPPLHF. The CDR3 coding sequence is TGTGCCAGCAGCTTAGGCTACCCACCCCTCCACTTT.

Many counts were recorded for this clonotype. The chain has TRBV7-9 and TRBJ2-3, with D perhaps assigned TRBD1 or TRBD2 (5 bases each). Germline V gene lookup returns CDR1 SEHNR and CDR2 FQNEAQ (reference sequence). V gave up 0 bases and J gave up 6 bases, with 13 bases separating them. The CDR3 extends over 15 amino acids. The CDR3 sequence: CASSLAGAGIDTQYF. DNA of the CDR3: TGTGCCAGCAGCTTAGCCGGGGCCGGCATTGATACGCAGTATTTT.

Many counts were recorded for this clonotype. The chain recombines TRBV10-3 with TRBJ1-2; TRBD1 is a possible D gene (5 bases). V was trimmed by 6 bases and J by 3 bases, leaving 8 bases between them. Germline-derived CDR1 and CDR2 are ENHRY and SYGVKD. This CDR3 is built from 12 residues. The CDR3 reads CAIRTGDYGYTF. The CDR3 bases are TGTGCCATCAGGACGGGGGACTATGGCTACACCTTC.

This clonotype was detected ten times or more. CDR3 sequence (DNA): TGTGCCAGCAGTTTCGGGACAGGCAGAATGAACACTGAAGCTTTCTTT. Residues: CASSFGTGRMNTEAFF. The rearrangement uses TRBV28 and TRBJ1-1, with 8 bases matching TRBD1. V trimming: 3 bases; J trimming: 0 bases; junction bases outside the gene matches: 6. Per germline, CDR1 MDHEN and CDR2 SYDVKM. The CDR3 covers 16 residues. Filled out from reference TRBV28 and TRBJ1-1, the complete variable domain reads DVKVTQSSRYLVKRTGEKVFLECVQDMDHENMFWYRQDPGLGLRLIYFSYDVKMKEKGDIPEGYSVSREKKERFSLILESASTNQTSMYLCASSFGTGRMNTEAFFGQGTRLTVV.

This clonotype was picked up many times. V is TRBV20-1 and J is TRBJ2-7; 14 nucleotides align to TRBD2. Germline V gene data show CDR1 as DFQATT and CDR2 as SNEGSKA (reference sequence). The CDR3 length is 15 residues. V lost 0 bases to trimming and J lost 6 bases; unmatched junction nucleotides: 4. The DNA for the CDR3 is TGCAGTGCTAGAGATCGACTAGCGGGGGGGCCCGAGCAGTACTTC. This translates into CSARDRLAGGPEQYF.

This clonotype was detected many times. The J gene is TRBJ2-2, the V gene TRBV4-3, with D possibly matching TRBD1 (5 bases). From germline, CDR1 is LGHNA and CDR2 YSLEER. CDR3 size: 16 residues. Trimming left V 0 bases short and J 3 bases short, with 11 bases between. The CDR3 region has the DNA TGCGCCAGCAGCCAAGAGGGTGGACACCACACCGGGGAGCTGTTTTTT. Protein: CASSQEGGHHTGELFF.

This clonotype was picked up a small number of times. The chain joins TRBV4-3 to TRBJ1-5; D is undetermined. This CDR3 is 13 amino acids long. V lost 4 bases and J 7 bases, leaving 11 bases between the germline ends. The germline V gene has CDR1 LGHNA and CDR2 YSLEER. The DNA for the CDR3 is TGCGCCAGCAGCCGGGAAATCGGACAGCCCCAGCATTTT. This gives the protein CASSREIGQPQHF.

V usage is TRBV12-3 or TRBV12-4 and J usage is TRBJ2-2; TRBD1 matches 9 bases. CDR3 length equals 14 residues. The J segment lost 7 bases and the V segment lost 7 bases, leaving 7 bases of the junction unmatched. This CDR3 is CASTWDRAYGELFF. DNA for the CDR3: TGTGCCAGCACCTGGGACAGGGCCTACGGGGAGCTGTTTTTT.

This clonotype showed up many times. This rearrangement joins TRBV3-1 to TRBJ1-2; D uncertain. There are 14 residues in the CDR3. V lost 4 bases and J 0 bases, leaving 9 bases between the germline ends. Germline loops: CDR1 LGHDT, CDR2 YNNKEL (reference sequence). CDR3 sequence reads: CASSPRATNYGYTF. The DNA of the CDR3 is TGTGCCAGCAGCCCCCGGGCCACTAACTATGGCTACACCTTC.